This TCR beta chain was identified in a study of blood T cell repertoires in COVID-19. Trimming took 7 bases from V and 11 from J, leaving 20 bases between them. From germline, CDR1 is SNHLY and CDR2 FYNNEI. The CDR3 has 13 residues. Original processing methods: Amplifying reference gene primers gave estimates of nucleated cell counts. Measured with immunoSEQ multiplex PCR; TCRdb has only the in-frame clones, and not every one. V and J calls and clone size are those listed in that table; D and trimming were worked out from the DNA. The profile shows roughly 46,000 clones, around 87% of them singletons.

This TCR was sampled from a human donor in a cohort sampled during active COVID-19. Specimen: peripheral blood. The chain carries TRBV2 and TRBJ1-1; D is perhaps TRBD1 (6 bases). The CDR3 bases are TGTGCCAGCAAGGGACACGTAACCCATGCCGCTTTCTTT. Translated, it gives CASKGHVTHAAFF.